The TCR beta chain described here comes from a study of post-analysis software for immune sequencing data. Study-level points and caveats: Four or five TRBV segments, including TRBV5-6, TRBV5-1 and TRBV20-1, were more frequent in patients than controls. By F measure, strong co-clustering occurred among samples prepared in the same batch. Those with multiple sclerosis, the patient group, showed significantly lower normalized Chao1 diversity than controls.

With respect to this clonotype: As yet, its antigen is unknown.

cDNA libraries for TCR beta contained unique molecular identifiers. TCRdb called the PCR reads again in MiXCR, with one record for every CDR3 protein. The sample has approximately 770,000 distinct CDR3 sequences; roughly 46% are singletons. CDR1 and CDR2 (germline): MGHRA, YSYEKL. V was cut by 2 bases and J by 7 bases, with 7 bases left in between. The CDR3 extends over 12 amino acids. The chain combines TRBV4-1 with TRBJ2-3; D gene unclear. The receptor was isolated from a girl aged 10-17 years with multiple sclerosis. Sequenced sample: blood. CDR3 sequence (DNA): TGCGCCAGCAGCCAACATCAGAATACGCAGTATTTT. Translating gives CASSQHQNTQYF.